This T cell receptor (beta chain) emerged from a study of T cells expressing NK-cell markers. 5'RACE template switching with UMIs produced the TCR beta cDNA. TCRdb derives one entry per CDR3 protein from the 5' RACE reads, leaving out DNA. This table lists about half a million distinct CDR3 sequences. This CDR3 region has 13 residues. From germline, CDR1 is MNHEY and CDR2 SMNVEV (reference sequence). The sequencing input was blood T cells: a sorted CD56 or NKG2C T cell subset, CD4+ or CD8+ T cells, or bulk PBMC T cells (not recorded which). This rearrangement joins TRBV27 to TRBJ1-2; TCRdb picks TRBD1, but there is no DNA to check that call. The TCR comes from a woman in her fifties or sixties in good health. The CDR3 sequence is CASRGQAHYGYTF.